Sequencing of this TCR beta chain was carried out in a study of T cells in tuberculosis. The method was immunoSEQ multiplex PCR; TCRdb's version includes in-frame clones alone and lacks a portion of them. Found here are roughly 30,000 clones, approximately 91% of them singletons; the top ten hold 2.2%. The CDR3 runs 13 residues. Looked up from germline, CDR1 is MNHNS and CDR2 is SASEGT. Deletions cut 1 base from V and 8 bases from J, with 8 bases between. At study entry, adolescents had tuberculin skin tests and IGRA screening. The sequence derives from a donor aged 5-35 years with latent tuberculosis or without tuberculosis infection. The V and J genes are TRBV6-1 and TRBJ1-4; perhaps TRBD1 as D (5 bases). Sample: PBMCs. The DNA of the CDR3 is TGTGCCAGCAGTGAAGACAGGCTGGAAAAACTGTTTTTT. Residues: CASSEDRLEKLFF.